The 20 T cell receptor beta chains listed next were all sequenced from one sample in a study of blood T cell repertoires in COVID-19. TCRdb's copy holds only in-frame clones and misses some; the assay was immunoSEQ multiplex PCR. The profile covers about 95,000 clones, with roughly 76% appearing a single time and less than 6% taken by the ten largest. What was sequenced was peripheral blood. Receptors were obtained from a man at least 80 years old with COVID-19, enrolled during active disease.

The rearrangement links TRBV2 to TRBJ2-5; D unresolved. The CDR3 is 13 amino acids. Between the trimmed V and J ends, which lost 4 bases and 4 bases, there was a span of 10 bases. Germline values: CDR1 SNHLY, CDR2 FYNNEI. CDR3 bases: TGTGCCAGCAGTGTCCGTGTAGTAGAGACCCAGTACTTC. Its translation is CASSVRVVETQYF.

The CDR3 sequence: CASSLATGGRGTDTQYF. In nucleotides, the CDR3 is TGCGCCAGCAGCTTAGCTACAGGGGGCCGGGGCACAGATACGCAGTATTTT. This chain uses TRBV5-1 with TRBJ2-3, with 9 positions matching TRBD1. Germline V gene lookup returns CDR1 SGHRS and CDR2 YFSETQ. The CDR3 consists of 17 residues. V was pared by 2 bases and J by 1 base, with 8 bases of the junction left unmatched.

The chain combines TRBV6-6 with TRBJ2-3; 9 bases match TRBD1. The CDR3 has 20 amino acids. Unmatched junction bases numbered 19, after V lost 6 bases and J lost 0 bases. Germline V gives CDR1 MNHNY, CDR2 SVGAGI (reference sequence). The CDR3 here is CASSRQRPGQGVTSTDTQYF. CDR3 bases: TGTGCCAGCAGCCGCCAACGTCCGGGACAGGGTGTTACTAGCACAGATACGCAGTATTTT.

The chain recombines TRBV27 with TRBJ2-7; D not certain. V lost 7 bases to trimming and J lost 4 bases, with 17 bases between them. CDR3 length equals 14 residues. The germline CDR1 and CDR2 sequences are MNHEY and SMNVEV (reference sequence). CDR3 sequence (DNA): TGTGCCAGCACTGCGGAATTCCCGCCTTACGAGCAGTACTTC. Translation gives CASTAEFPPYEQYF.

The chain couples TRBV2 to TRBJ2-6; a possible D gene is TRBD2 (5 bases). V gave up 4 bases and J gave up 4 bases, with 11 bases separating them. This CDR3 is built from 15 residues. Germline CDR1 reads SNHLY; CDR2 reads FYNNEI. CDR3 loop: CASSATRTGANVLTF. The CDR3 DNA reads TGTGCCAGCAGTGCTACTAGAACCGGGGCCAACGTCCTGACTTTC. Drawing the rest from reference TRBV2 and TRBJ2-6, the complete variable domain is EPEVTQTPSHQVTQMGQEVILRCVPISNHLYFYWYRQILGQKVEFLVSFYNNEISEKSEIFDDQFSVERPDGSNFTLKIRSTKLEDSAMYFCASSATRTGANVLTFGAGSRLTVL.

The V and J genes are TRBV7-9 and TRBJ2-6; D gene unclear. The CDR3 sequence is 14 residues long. Germline V gene lookup returns CDR1 SEHNR and CDR2 FQNEAQ (reference sequence). The CDR3 loop reads CVGGGDSGANVLTF. The DNA of the CDR3 is TGTGTCGGCGGCGGAGACTCTGGGGCCAACGTCCTGACTTTC.

V and J are TRBV6-5 and TRBJ1-6; tentative D call: TRBD1 (5 bases). The V gene's germline CDR1 is MNHEY and CDR2 SVGAGI. V was shortened by 6 bases and J by 10 bases, with 13 bases between the two germline ends. The CDR3 length is 13 residues. CDR3 DNA sequence: TGTGCCAGCAGCCCCTCCAGGGAATCACCCCTCCACTTT. It specifies CASSPSRESPLHF.

As DNA, the CDR3 is TGTGCCAGTAGTATAGGACAGGGGACGTGGTACGAGCAGTACTTC. Protein sequence: CASSIGQGTWYEQYF. The chain carries TRBV19 and TRBJ2-7, with 8 bases identical to TRBD1. The J segment lost 4 bases and the V segment lost 1 base, leaving 6 bases of the junction unmatched. This CDR3 has 15 residues. The germline gives CDR1 LNHDA, CDR2 SQIVND (reference sequence).

The chain has TRBV9 and TRBJ2-1, with D perhaps matching TRBD1 (6 bases). Germline-derived CDR1 and CDR2 are SGDLS and YYNGEE. The CDR3 is 15 amino acids. V was cut by 4 bases and J by 1 base, with 12 bases left in between. The CDR3 sequence is CASSQQGPSYNEQFF. CDR3 coding DNA: TGTGCCAGCAGCCAACAGGGACCTTCCTACAATGAGCAGTTCTTC.

The chain has TRBV30 and TRBJ1-3; D possibly corresponds to TRBD1 (5 bases). CDR3 length: 14 amino acids. V dropped 1 base and J dropped 3 bases, with 10 bases sitting between them. CDR1 and CDR2 (germline): GTSNPN, SVGIG (reference sequence). For the CDR3, the DNA is TGTGCCTGGAGTGGGGGGGGTGTTGGAAACACCATATATTTT. It codes for CAWSGGGVGNTIYF.

This clone was detected a few times. V gene TRBV7-9 combines with J gene TRBJ2-3, with 14 positions matching TRBD2. CDR1 is SEHNR and CDR2 is FQNEAQ in the germline V gene (reference sequence). The CDR3 is 16 amino acids. Trimming at V came to 5 bases and at J to 9 bases, leaving 10 bases not matched to a gene. CDR3 sequence (DNA): TGTGCCAGCAGCGGCTGGACTAGCGGGGGGTCCGACACGCAGTATTTT. As protein: CASSGWTSGGSDTQYF.

The CDR3 here is CASSSTGAVGETQYF. The CDR3, as DNA: TGTGCCAGCAGTTCGACAGGGGCGGTGGGGGAGACCCAGTACTTC. This chain links TRBV28 with TRBJ2-5; 8 nucleotides match TRBD1. The junction had 9 bases not matched to a gene; V was cut back by 4 bases and J by 5 bases. The germline V gene encodes CDR1 MDHEN and CDR2 SYDVKM. The CDR3 length is 15 residues.

V gene TRBV11-2 combines with J gene TRBJ2-3, with 13 bases that match TRBD2. The CDR3 spans 14 residues. V lost 3 bases to trimming and J lost 6 bases; unmatched junction nucleotides: 0. Germline values: CDR1 SGHAT, CDR2 FQNNGV. The CDR3 region is CASSLTSGRDTQYF. The CDR3 nucleotides are TGTGCCAGCAGCTTGACTAGCGGGAGGGATACGCAGTATTTT.

This chain joins TRBV3-1 (or the pseudogene TRBV3-2) and TRBJ2-3, with TRBD2 matching 8 bases. V shed 5 bases and J 0 bases; nucleotides not matched to a gene: 10. Per the germline V gene, CDR1 is LGHDT and CDR2 is YNNKEL (reference sequence). The CDR3 totals 17 residues. CDR3 nucleotides: TGTGCCAGCAGCTCGGAGCCTCTAGCGGGTAGCACAGATACGCAGTATTTT. Its translation: CASSSEPLAGSTDTQYF.

This sequence joins TRBV7-9 and TRBJ1-2; 7 positions agree with TRBD1. This CDR3 is 13 amino acids long. Germline CDR1 is SEHNR and CDR2 is FQNEAQ (reference sequence). J was trimmed by 4 bases and V by 5 bases; bases with no gene match: 4. CDR3 coding DNA: TGTGCCAGCAGCACAGGGGACATCTATGGCTACACCTTC. Encoded protein: CASSTGDIYGYTF. Full variable domain (remainder filled in from reference TRBV7-9 and TRBJ1-2): DTGVSQNPRHKITKRGQNVTFRCDPISEHNRLYWYRQTLGQGPEFLTYFQNEAQLEKSRLLSDRFSAERPKGSFSTLEIQRTEQGDSAMYLCASSTGDIYGYTFGSGTRLTVV.

This chain uses TRBV6-6 with TRBJ2-7, with TRBD1 identical over 9 bases. The V and J ends lost 7 bases and 6 bases, in that order; junction bases with no gene match: 10. The CDR3 loop spans 14 amino acids. From germline, CDR1 is MNHNY and CDR2 SVGAGI (reference sequence). The CDR3 sequence: CASTPRGQGGEQYF. The CDR3 coding sequence is TGTGCCAGCACACCTCGGGGACAGGGTGGCGAGCAGTACTTC.

The chain has TRBV19 and TRBJ1-2; D unclear. Germline CDR1 reads LNHDA; CDR2 reads SQIVND (reference sequence). CDR3 length: 16 amino acids. The V gene lost 4 bases and the J gene lost 0 bases, with 15 bases spanning the gap. DNA for the CDR3: TGTGCCAGTAGTACTTACCTTGGCGGGGCTAACTATGGCTACACCTTC. Encoded protein: CASSTYLGGANYGYTF.

The chain recombines TRBV10-2 with TRBJ2-3, with D uncertain. CDR1 is WSHSY and CDR2 is SAAADI in the germline V gene. V lost 2 bases and J 2 bases, leaving 8 bases between the germline ends. This CDR3 contains 14 residues. The CDR3 DNA follows: TGCGCCAGCAGTGAGGGCAGGTACACAGATACGCAGTATTTT. Translated, it gives CASSEGRYTDTQYF.

The chain carries TRBV7-2 and TRBJ2-3; 11 positions agree with TRBD2. With 5 bases clipped from V and 2 bases from J, the junction kept 3 bases outside the gene matches. CDR1 SGHTA and CDR2 FQGNSA come from the germline V gene. This CDR3 has 15 amino acids. CDR3 nucleotide sequence: TGTGCCAGCAGCCCGACTAGCGGGATCACAGATACGCAGTATTTT. The encoded protein is CASSPTSGITDTQYF.

The V gene is TRBV27, the J gene TRBJ1-5; 7 nucleotides agree with TRBD1. Germline assignment: CDR1 MNHEY and CDR2 SMNVEV (reference sequence). CDR3 length equals 15 residues. The ends lost 6 bases at V and 5 bases at J; junction bases unmatched: 10. Here the CDR3 reads CASRPHRGLYQPQHF. The CDR3 DNA reads as TGTGCCAGCAGGCCACACAGGGGATTGTATCAGCCCCAGCATTTT.